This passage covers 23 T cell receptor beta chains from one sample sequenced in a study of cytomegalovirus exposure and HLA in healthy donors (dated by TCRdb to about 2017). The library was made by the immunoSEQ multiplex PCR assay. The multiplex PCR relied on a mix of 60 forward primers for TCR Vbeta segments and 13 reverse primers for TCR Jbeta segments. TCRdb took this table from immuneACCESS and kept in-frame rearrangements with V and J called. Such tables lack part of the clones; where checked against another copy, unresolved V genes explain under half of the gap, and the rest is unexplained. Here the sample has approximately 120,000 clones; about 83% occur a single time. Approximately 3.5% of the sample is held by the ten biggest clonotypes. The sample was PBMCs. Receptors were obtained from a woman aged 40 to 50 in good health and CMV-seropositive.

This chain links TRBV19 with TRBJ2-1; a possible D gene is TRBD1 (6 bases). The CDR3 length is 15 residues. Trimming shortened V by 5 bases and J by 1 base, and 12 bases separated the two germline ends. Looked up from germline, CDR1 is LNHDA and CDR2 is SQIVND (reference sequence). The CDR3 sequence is CASSPPGASYNEQFF. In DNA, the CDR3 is TGTGCCAGTAGTCCTCCAGGGGCGTCCTACAATGAGCAGTTCTTC.

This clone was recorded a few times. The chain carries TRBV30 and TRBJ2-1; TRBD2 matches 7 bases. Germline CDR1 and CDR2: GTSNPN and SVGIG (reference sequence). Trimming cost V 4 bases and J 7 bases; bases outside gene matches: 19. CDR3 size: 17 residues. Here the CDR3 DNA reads TGTGCCTGGATCTTAGAGCGGGGCCAGGCTAGCAGGAATGAGCAGTTCTTC. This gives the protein CAWILERGQASRNEQFF. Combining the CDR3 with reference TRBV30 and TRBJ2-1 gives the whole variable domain SQTIHQWPATLVQPVGSPLSLECTVEGTSNPNLYWYRQAAGRGLQLLFYSVGIGQISSEVPQNLSASRPQDRQFILSSKKLLLSDSGFYLCAWILERGQASRNEQFFGPGTRLTVL.

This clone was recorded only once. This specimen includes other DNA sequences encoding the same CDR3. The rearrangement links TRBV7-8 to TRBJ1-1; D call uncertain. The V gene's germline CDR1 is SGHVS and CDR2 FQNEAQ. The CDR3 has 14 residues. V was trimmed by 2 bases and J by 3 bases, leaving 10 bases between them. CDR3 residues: CASSLYGLDTEAFF. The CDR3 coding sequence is TGTGCCAGCAGCTTATACGGGTTGGACACTGAAGCTTTCTTT.

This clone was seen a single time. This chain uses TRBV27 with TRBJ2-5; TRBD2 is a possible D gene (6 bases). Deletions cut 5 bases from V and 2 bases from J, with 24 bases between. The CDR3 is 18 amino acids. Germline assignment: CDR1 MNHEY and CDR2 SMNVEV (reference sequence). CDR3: CASSLHAAPGLSQETQYF. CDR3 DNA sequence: TGTGCCAGCAGTCTCCATGCAGCCCCGGGACTCAGTCAAGAGACCCAGTACTTC.

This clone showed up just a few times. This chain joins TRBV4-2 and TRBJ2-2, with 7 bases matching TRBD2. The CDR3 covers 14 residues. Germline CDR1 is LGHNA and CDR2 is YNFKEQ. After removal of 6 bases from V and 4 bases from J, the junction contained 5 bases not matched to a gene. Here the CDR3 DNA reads TGTGCCAGCAGTACCGGGACTATCACCGGGGAGCTGTTTTTT. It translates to CASSTGTITGELFF.

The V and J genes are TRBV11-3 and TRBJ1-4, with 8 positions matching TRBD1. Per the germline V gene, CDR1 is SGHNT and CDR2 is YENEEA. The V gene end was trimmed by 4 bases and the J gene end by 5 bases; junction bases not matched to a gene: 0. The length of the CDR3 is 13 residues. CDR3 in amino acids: CASSYRGNEKLFF. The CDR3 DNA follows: TGTGCCAGCAGCTACAGGGGGAATGAAAAACTGTTTTTT. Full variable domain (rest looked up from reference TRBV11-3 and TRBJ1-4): EAGVVQSPRYKIIEKKQPVAFWCNPISGHNTLYWYLQNLGQGPELLIRYENEEAVDDSQLPKDRFSAERLKGVDSTLKIQPAELGDSAVYLCASSYRGNEKLFFGSGTQLSVL.

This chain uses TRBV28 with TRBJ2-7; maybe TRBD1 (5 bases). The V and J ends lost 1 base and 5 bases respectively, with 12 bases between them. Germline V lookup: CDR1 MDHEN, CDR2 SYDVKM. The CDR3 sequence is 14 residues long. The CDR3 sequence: CASSLSAGLHEQYF. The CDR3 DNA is TGTGCCAGCAGTTTATCGGCAGGGCTCCACGAGCAGTACTTC.

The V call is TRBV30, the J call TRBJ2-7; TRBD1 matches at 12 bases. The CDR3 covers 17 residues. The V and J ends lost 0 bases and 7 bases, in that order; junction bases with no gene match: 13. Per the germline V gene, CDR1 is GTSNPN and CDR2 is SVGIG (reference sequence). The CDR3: CAWSVRRLGQGAGEQYF. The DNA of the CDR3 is TGTGCCTGGAGTGTACGTAGATTGGGACAGGGGGCGGGGGAGCAGTACTTC.

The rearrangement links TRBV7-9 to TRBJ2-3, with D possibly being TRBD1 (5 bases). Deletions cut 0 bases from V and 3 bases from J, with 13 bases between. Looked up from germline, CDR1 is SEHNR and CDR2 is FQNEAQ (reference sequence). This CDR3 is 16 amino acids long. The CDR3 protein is CASSLAIQGGTDTQYF. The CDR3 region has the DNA TGTGCCAGCAGCTTAGCGATCCAGGGTGGGACAGATACGCAGTATTTT.

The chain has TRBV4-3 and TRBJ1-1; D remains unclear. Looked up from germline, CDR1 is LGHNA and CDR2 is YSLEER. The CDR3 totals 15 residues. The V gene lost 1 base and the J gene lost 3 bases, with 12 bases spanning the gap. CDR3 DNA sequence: TGCGCCAGCAGCCAAGTCGAGGCGGCGGACACTGAAGCTTTCTTT. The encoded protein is CASSQVEAADTEAFF.

The CDR3 sequence: CAWQTSRKSGNTIYF. CDR3 sequence (DNA): TGTGCCTGGCAGACATCCCGAAAATCTGGAAACACCATATATTTT. This rearrangement joins TRBV30 to TRBJ1-3; D not certain. V was cut by 5 bases and J by 1 base, with 15 bases left in between. The CDR3 runs 15 residues. Germline CDR1 and CDR2: GTSNPN and SVGIG (reference sequence).

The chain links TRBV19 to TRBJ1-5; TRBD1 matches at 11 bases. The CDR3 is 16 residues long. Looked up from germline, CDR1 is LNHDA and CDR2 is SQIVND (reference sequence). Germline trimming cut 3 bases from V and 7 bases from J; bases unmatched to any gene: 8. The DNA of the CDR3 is TGTGCCAGTAGTATTAGGACAGGGGGCAGGGAGCAGCCCCAGCATTTT. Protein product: CASSIRTGGREQPQHF.

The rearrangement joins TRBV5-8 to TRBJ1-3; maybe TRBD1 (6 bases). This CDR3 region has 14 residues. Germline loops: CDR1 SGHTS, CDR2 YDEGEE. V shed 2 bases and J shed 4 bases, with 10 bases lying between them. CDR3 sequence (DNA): TGTGCCAGCAGCTTTGACAGGACCGGAAACACCATATATTTT. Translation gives CASSFDRTGNTIYF.

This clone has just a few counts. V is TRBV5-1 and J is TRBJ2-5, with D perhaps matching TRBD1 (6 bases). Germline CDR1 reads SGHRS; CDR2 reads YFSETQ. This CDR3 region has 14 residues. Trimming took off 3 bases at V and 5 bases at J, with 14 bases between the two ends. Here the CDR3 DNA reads TGCGCCAGCAGCTACCCCGGACAGCACGAGACCCAGTACTTC. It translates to CASSYPGQHETQYF.

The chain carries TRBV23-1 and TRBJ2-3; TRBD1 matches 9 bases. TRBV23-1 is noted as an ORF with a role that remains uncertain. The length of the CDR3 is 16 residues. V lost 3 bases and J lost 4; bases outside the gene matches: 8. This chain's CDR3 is CASSQIPGQGSDTQYF. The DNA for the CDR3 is TGCGCCAGCAGTCAGATACCGGGACAGGGCTCAGATACGCAGTATTTT.

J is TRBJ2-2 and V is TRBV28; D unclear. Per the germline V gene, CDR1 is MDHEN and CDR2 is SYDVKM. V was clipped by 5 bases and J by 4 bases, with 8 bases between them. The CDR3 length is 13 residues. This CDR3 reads CASSPILTGELFF. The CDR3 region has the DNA TGTGCCAGCAGTCCTATCCTCACCGGGGAGCTGTTTTTT.

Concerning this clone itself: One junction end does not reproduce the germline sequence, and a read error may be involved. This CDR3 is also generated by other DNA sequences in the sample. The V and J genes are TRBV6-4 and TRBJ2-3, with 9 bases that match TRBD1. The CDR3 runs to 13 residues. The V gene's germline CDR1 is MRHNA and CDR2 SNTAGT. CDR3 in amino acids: CASSESDRGEQYF. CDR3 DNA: TGCGCCAGCAGTGAGTCGGACAGGGGAGAGCAGTATTTT.

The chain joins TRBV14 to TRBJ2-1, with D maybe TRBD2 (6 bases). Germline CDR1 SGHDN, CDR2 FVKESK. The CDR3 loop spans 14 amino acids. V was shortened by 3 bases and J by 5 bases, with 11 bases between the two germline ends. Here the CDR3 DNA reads TGTGCCAGCAGCCAGGTAGCGGCAAACAATGAGCAGTTCTTC. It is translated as CASSQVAANNEQFF.

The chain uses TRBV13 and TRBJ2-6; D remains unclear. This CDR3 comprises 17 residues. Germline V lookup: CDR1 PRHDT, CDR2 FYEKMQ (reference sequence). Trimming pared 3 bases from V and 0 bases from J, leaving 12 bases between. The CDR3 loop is CASSFSAVSSGANVLTF. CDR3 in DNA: TGTGCCAGCAGCTTTTCTGCAGTAAGCTCTGGGGCCAACGTCCTGACTTTC.

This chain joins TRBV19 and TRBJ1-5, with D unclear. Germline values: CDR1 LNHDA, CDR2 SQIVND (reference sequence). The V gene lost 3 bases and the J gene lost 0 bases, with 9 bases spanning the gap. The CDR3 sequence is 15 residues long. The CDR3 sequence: CASSIIVHSNQPQHF. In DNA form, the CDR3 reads TGTGCCAGTAGTATCATAGTTCATAGCAATCAGCCCCAGCATTTT.

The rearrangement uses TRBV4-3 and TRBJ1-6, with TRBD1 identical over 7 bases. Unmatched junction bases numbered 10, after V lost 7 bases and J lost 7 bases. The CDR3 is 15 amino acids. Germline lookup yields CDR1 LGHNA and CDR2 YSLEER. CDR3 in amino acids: CASTPAATGNSPLHF. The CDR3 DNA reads TGCGCCAGCACCCCCGCCGCGACAGGGAATTCACCCCTCCACTTT.

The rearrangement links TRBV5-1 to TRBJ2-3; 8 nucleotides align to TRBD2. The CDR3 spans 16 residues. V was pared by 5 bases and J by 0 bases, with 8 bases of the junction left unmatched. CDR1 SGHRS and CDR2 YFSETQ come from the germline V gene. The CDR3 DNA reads TGCGCCAGCAGTTCCGGGAGGGGCGGTAGCACAGATACGCAGTATTTT. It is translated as CASSSGRGGSTDTQYF.

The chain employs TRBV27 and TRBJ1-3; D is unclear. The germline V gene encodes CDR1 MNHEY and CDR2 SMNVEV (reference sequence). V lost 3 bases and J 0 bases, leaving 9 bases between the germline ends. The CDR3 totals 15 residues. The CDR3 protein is CASSLVPVSGNTIYF. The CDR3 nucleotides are TGTGCCAGCAGTTTGGTCCCGGTCTCTGGAAACACCATATATTTT.